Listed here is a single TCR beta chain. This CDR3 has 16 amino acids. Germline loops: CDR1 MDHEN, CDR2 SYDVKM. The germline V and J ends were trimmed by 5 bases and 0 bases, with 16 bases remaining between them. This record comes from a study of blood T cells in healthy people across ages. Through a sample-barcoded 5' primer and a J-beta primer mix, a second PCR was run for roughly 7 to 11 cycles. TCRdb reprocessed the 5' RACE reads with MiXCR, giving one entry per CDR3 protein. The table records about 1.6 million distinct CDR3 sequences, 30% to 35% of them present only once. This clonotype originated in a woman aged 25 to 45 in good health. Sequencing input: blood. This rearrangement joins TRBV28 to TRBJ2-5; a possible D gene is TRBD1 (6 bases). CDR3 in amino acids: CASSLGPGAYQETQYF. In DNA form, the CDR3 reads TGTGCCAGCAGTCTTGGACCAGGGGCATACCAAGAGACCCAGTACTTC. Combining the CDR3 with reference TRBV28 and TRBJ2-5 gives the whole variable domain DVKVTQSSRYLVKRTGEKVFLECVQDMDHENMFWYRQDPGLGLRLIYFSYDVKMKEKGDIPEGYSVSREKKERFSLILESASTNQTSMYLCASSLGPGAYQETQYFGPGTRLLVL.